These T cell receptor beta chains were read from a single sample in a study of shared clonotypes between healthy human individuals. The data were produced by immunoSEQ multiplex PCR, yet TCRdb's version contains in-frame clones alone and is incomplete. The table records 2 million to 2.5 million clones, approximately 93% of them present only once. Sample: naive CD4+ T cells from PBMCs. These receptor sequences come from a man between 18 and 35 years old in good health. Some clones in this sample may be carry-over from other donors' samples. CDR3s include the opening cysteine and the closing phenylalanine or tryptophan. The D gene is left open where the match is weak. Expanded clones are given a class, and other clones once, few, many or no size at all.

size,J,V,D,DNA,CDR3
once,TRBJ1-1,TRBV28,.,TGTGCCAGCAGCCCCCGCCCCAACACTGAAGCTTTCTTT,CASSPRPNTEAFF
.,TRBJ2-4,TRBV7-2,TRBD1,TGTGCCAGCAGCTTCCAGACAGGGGGCAGAAACATTCAGTACTTC,CASSFQTGGRNIQYF
.,TRBJ1-1,TRBV5-4,.,TGTGCCAGCAGCGACGGTAGGCGGGGTATGAACACTGAAGCTTTCTTT,CASSDGRRGMNTEAFF
.,TRBJ2-5,TRBV10-3,.,TGTGCCTCCCAGCGGACAGACCAAGAGACCCAGTACTTC,CASQRTDQETQYF
few,TRBJ2-2,TRBV6-6,.,TGTGCCAGCATGTTAGTCCTGTGGATCGGGGAGCTGTTTTTT,CASMLVLWIGELFF
.,TRBJ2-3,TRBV5-1,TRBD1,TGCGCCAGCAGCAATCCGGGACAGGGGTCAGATACGCAGTATTTT,CASSNPGQGSDTQYF
.,TRBJ2-7,TRBV2,TRBD2,TGTGCCAGCAGTGAGAGGACTAGCGGGGGCGAGCAGTACTTC,CASSERTSGGEQYF
.,TRBJ2-7,TRBV9,.,TGTGCCAGCAGCCAACGGGACCACCGTGAAACCTACGAGCAGTACTTC,CASSQRDHRETYEQYF
.,TRBJ2-7,TRBV5-1,TRBD2,TGCGCCAGCAGCTTGGGACTAGCGGGAGAACCCGAGCAGTACTTC,CASSLGLAGEPEQYF
.,TRBJ1-1,TRBV28,.,TGTGCCACCAGCTGGGATTTAGGCGCTTTCTTT,CATSWDLGAFF
.,TRBJ1-1,TRBV27,.,TGTGCCAGCACCGGCAGGAACATGAACACTGAAGCTTTCTTT,CASTGRNMNTEAFF
once,TRBJ2-1,TRBV19,.,TGTGCCAGTAGTGTCGGACTGGGGTTTGAGCAGTTCTTC,CASSVGLGFEQFF
.,TRBJ1-4,TRBV4-3,.,TGCGCCAGCAGCCAGAACACCGGGGGCGGCGGTTGGCAACTGTTTTTT,CASSQNTGGGGWQLFF
.,TRBJ1-1,TRBV28,.,TGTGCCAGCCGGGACGGACTTGAAGCTTTCTTT,CASRDGLEAFF
.,TRBJ2-1,TRBV4-1,.,TGCGCCAGCAGCCAAGGTACCTCTTCCTACAATGAGCAGTTCTTC,CASSQGTSSYNEQFF
.,TRBJ2-7,TRBV7-7,.,TGTGCCAGCAGCCCCCTGGACTTGGCAGGCGAGCAGTACTTC,CASSPLDLAGEQYF
few,TRBJ1-5,TRBV19,TRBD1,TGTGCCAGTTCCATGGACAGGGGGCGTATTGGCAATCAGCCCCAGCATTTT,CASSMDRGRIGNQPQHF
once,TRBJ2-5,TRBV5-4,TRBD2,TGTGCCAGCAGCTTGGCTAGCGGGAGCCGGGAGACCCAGTACTTC,CASSLASGSRETQYF
.,TRBJ1-1,TRBV7-9,TRBD1,TGTGCCAGCAGCTTGGACAGGGGGAACACTGAAGCTTTCTTT,CASSLDRGNTEAFF
.,TRBJ2-7,TRBV18,.,TGTGCCAGCTCACCCCGGAATACCTACGAGCAGTACTTC,CASSPRNTYEQYF
once,TRBJ2-7,TRBV28,.,TGTGCCAGCAGCCCGTCTACCTACGAGCAGTACTTC,CASSPSTYEQYF
.,TRBJ2-7,TRBV27,.,TGTGCCAGCAGTTCCCTCCGAAAGGGTACCTACGAGCAGTACTTC,CASSSLRKGTYEQYF
.,TRBJ2-1,TRBV18,TRBD1,TGTGCCAGCTCACGTCGGGACAGAGATAACAATGAGCAGTTCTTC,CASSRRDRDNNEQFF
.,TRBJ2-5,TRBV9,.,TGTGCCAGCAGCGGCATGACCACCCACGGGGAGACCCAGTACTTC,CASSGMTTHGETQYF
.,TRBJ1-2,TRBV2,.,TGTGCCAGCAGGAGGGAATCTGGCTACACCTTC,CASRRESGYTF
.,TRBJ2-1,TRBV5-1,TRBD2,TGCGCCAGCAGCTTACTCGGACTAGCGGGAGGGTATGAGCAGTTCTTC,CASSLLGLAGGYEQFF
once,TRBJ2-7,TRBV4-3,.,TGCGCCAGCAGCCAAGATTTTCAGGGAAACTACGAGCAGTACTTC,CASSQDFQGNYEQYF
few,TRBJ1-1,TRBV30,.,TGTGCCTGGAGTGTGTACACGCACCCTGAAGCTTTCTTT,CAWSVYTHPEAFF
.,TRBJ1-1,TRBV6-5,.,TGTGCCAGCAAAAGCGGGGGGGTCACTGAAGCTTTCTTT,CASKSGGVTEAFF
.,TRBJ2-1,TRBV7-9,TRBD2,TGTGCCAGCAGCTTTAGAAACCGGGACTACACCTACAATGAGCAGTTCTTC,CASSFRNRDYTYNEQFF
.,TRBJ2-7,TRBV28,TRBD2,TGTGCCAGCAGCTCTATTTTAGCGGGACCCACCTACGAGCAGTACTTC,CASSSILAGPTYEQYF
.,TRBJ1-3,TRBV7-9,.,TGTGCCAGCAGCTCCCGTCGGGTTCAGTCTGGAAACACCATATATTTT,CASSSRRVQSGNTIYF
.,TRBJ2-2,TRBV7-2,.,TGTGCCAGCAGCTTAGTTGGGGGTCGGACCGGGGAGCTGTTTTTT,CASSLVGGRTGELFF
.,TRBJ2-7,TRBV27,.,TGTGCCAGCTCCTCCGGGACATGGACTTACGAGCAGTACTTC,CASSSGTWTYEQYF
.,TRBJ1-1,TRBV6-5,.,TGTGCCAGCAGTTTGTCCTGGACTGAAGCTTTCTTT,CASSLSWTEAFF
.,TRBJ2-3,TRBV7-9,.,TGTGCCAGCAGCTCCCTTGGCCACTTAACAGATACGCAGTATTTT,CASSSLGHLTDTQYF
.,TRBJ1-2,TRBV18,.,TGTGCCAGCTCATATACGGTTGATGGCTACACCTTC,CASSYTVDGYTF
.,TRBJ2-2,TRBV16,TRBD2,TGTGCCAGCAGCTCCCTCCCCACTAGCGGAAACACCGGGGAGCTGTTTTTT,CASSSLPTSGNTGELFF
.,TRBJ1-1,TRBV5-1,TRBD1,TGCGCCAGCAGCTTTACACAGGGGCTGAACACTGAAGCTTTCTTT,CASSFTQGLNTEAFF
.,TRBJ2-2,TRBV7-3,TRBD1,TGTGCCAGCAGCCCCGGGAACGGACAGGGTCTTAAAGAAGGTAACACCGGGGAGCTGTTTTTT,CASSPGNGQGLKEGNTGELFF
.,TRBJ2-3,TRBV28,.,TGTGCCAGCAGCTCCACAGATACGCAGTATTTT,CASSSTDTQYF
.,TRBJ2-7,TRBV7-2,.,TGTGCCAGCAGCGCCGTTCGGGTCGAGCAGTACTTC,CASSAVRVEQYF
.,TRBJ1-3,TRBV28,TRBD1,TGTGCCAGCAGTTTTACAGGGGGCAGAAACACCATATATTTT,CASSFTGGRNTIYF
.,TRBJ1-5,TRBV6-4,.,TGTGCCAGCAGTCCAGAAAGCAATCAGCCCCAGCATTTT,CASSPESNQPQHF
.,TRBJ2-7,TRBV11-2,TRBD1,TGTGCCAGCAGCTTTGGTAGGACAGGGAACTACGAGCAGTACTTC,CASSFGRTGNYEQYF
once,TRBJ2-3,TRBV9,.,TGTGCCAGCAGCGTGACAGGGACTAGCACAGATACGCAGTATTTT,CASSVTGTSTDTQYF
.,TRBJ1-4,TRBV7-9,.,TGTGCCAGCAGCCAATGGACGGGGGAAAAACTGTTTTTT,CASSQWTGEKLFF
.,TRBJ1-3,TRBV7-6,.,TGTGCCAGCAGCTTATTCGGAAACACCATATATTTT,CASSLFGNTIYF
.,TRBJ2-7,TRBV7-8,TRBD1,TGTGCCAGCAGCCGCCGGGACAGGGGGAGCTACGAGCAGTACTTC,CASSRRDRGSYEQYF
.,TRBJ2-2,TRBV5-1,.,TGCGCCAGCAGCCCCGGGGCCCGCACCGGGGAGCTGTTTTTT,CASSPGARTGELFF
.,TRBJ2-3,TRBV28,TRBD2,TGTGCCAGCAGTCCCACCGCTAGCGGGACCAGCACAGATACGCAGTATTTT,CASSPTASGTSTDTQYF
once,TRBJ2-2,TRBV7-6,TRBD1,TGTGCCAGCAGCTTATTAGGACAGGGTGTCACCGGGGAGCTGTTTTTT,CASSLLGQGVTGELFF
once,TRBJ2-7,TRBV18,TRBD2,TGTGCCAGCTCACCACCGGGGACTAGCGGGAGGGGTTACGAGCAGTACTTC,CASSPPGTSGRGYEQYF
.,TRBJ2-1,TRBV2,TRBD1,TGTGCCAGCAGGCTCTTTCGGGACAGTCTGTACAATGAGCAGTTCTTC,CASRLFRDSLYNEQFF
.,TRBJ1-5,TRBV28,.,TGTGCCAGCAGCGGCCAGCCCCAGCGACGGCATTTT,CASSGQPQRRHF
.,TRBJ1-1,TRBV28,TRBD1,TGTGCCAGCACATTACCAGGACAGGTGAACACTGAAGCTTTCTTT,CASTLPGQVNTEAFF
once,TRBJ2-3,TRBV29-1,TRBD2,TGCAGCGCTGGGGGGGAGGTCACAGATACGCAGTATTTT,CSAGGEVTDTQYF
.,TRBJ2-3,TRBV5-4,TRBD2,TGTGCCAGCAGCTCTCGGACTAGCGGGAACACAGATACGCAGTATTTT,CASSSRTSGNTDTQYF